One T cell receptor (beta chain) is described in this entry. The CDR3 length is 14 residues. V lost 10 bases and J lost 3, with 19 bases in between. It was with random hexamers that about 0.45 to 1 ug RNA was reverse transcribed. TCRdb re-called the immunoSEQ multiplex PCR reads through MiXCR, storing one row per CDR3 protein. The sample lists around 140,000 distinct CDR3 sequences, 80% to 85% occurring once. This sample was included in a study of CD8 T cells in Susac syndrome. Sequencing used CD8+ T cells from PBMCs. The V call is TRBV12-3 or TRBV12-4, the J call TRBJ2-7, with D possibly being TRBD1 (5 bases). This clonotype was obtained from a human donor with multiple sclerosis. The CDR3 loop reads CATLDRPTVYEQYF. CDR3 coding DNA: TGTGCCACCCTTGATCGTCCGACAGTCTACGAGCAGTACTTC.